Described below is a single T cell receptor beta chain sequence and its context. Its antigen remains unidentified. Time point described: week 47, end of study. The vaccine gave 300 ug of a 20-mer mutant IDH1 peptide subcutaneously per dose. Weeks 1, 3, 5, 7, 11, 15, 19 and 23 were when patients received their eight vaccinations. Donors had new WHO grade 3 or 4 IDH1-mutant, ATRX-lost astrocytomas. The entry originates in a study of a mutant IDH1 vaccine in newly diagnosed glioma. Study in general: Vaccine administration was initiated 4-6 weeks following radiotherapy alone, or with temozolomide cycles. Of the patients given treatment, about 62% were male and roughly 38% were female, and a mean age of approximately 40 years was recorded.

The V gene's germline CDR1 is SGHNT and CDR2 YYREEE (reference sequence). CDR3 length equals 18 residues. V was pared by 4 bases and J by 2 bases, with 14 bases of the junction left unmatched. The data were produced by immunoSEQ multiplex PCR, yet TCRdb's version contains in-frame clones alone and is incomplete. This sample has around 30,000 clones, with around nine tenths found just once. V is TRBV5-4 and J is TRBJ2-5, with TRBD1 identical over 10 bases. Sequenced here: PBMCs, sampled from a glioma patient whose treatment included an IDH1 peptide vaccine. The receptor comes from a woman in her twenties or thirties with glioma. The CDR3 loop is CASSTGQGVLRAQETQYF. DNA for the CDR3: TGTGCCAGCAGCACCGGACAGGGGGTGTTGAGGGCTCAAGAGACCCAGTACTTC.